This T cell receptor beta chain comes out of a study of control samples from healthy donors and cancer patients. Sequenced by immunoSEQ multiplex PCR; TCRdb stores in-frame clones only, minus some. The ten most abundant clones cover more than 2% of a sample with under 200,000 clones. The CDR3 has 14 amino acids. Trimming cost V 10 bases and J 0 bases, with 13 bases left between them. The TCR sequence derives from a woman aged 25 to 39 in good health. Specimen: blood. This sequence joins TRBV23-1 and TRBJ1-5; D is uncertain. TRBV23-1 is given ORF status, its function remaining uncertain. Written as DNA, the CDR3 is TGCGCCACCCAGGCCCAACATAGCAATCAGCCCCAGCATTTT. Protein sequence: CATQAQHSNQPQHF.